The next 10 T cell receptor beta chains were all read from a single sample in a study of blood T cell repertoires in COVID-19. Profiling relied on immunoSEQ multiplex PCR, and the TCRdb table lists in-frame clones only, not all of them. The sample carries more than 80,000 clones, 90% recorded once. The sample consisted of peripheral blood. The receptors here all came from a human donor with active COVID-19. The donor label of this sample is uncertain.

The V and J genes are TRBV11-2 and TRBJ1-3; 7 bases map to TRBD1. Trimming at V came to 5 bases and at J to 3 bases, leaving 7 bases not matched to a gene. The CDR3 is 15 amino acids. Germline CDR1 reads SGHAT; CDR2 reads FQNNGV. The CDR3 loop reads CASSPQQGLGNTIYF. The DNA for the CDR3 is TGTGCCAGCAGCCCTCAACAGGGGCTTGGAAACACCATATATTTT.

This chain uses TRBV11-2 with TRBJ1-1; D not certain. Germline lookup yields CDR1 SGHAT and CDR2 FQNNGV. This CDR3 contains 17 residues. Between the trimmed V and J ends, which lost 2 bases and 3 bases, there was a span of 19 bases. CDR3 coding DNA: TGTGCCAGCAGCTTATGGCAAGGCCGCGGAATACACACTGAAGCTTTCTTT. This sequence encodes CASSLWQGRGIHTEAFF.

In this sample, this clone turned up once. V gene TRBV6-1 combines with J gene TRBJ2-3, with a weak D call TRBD2 (6 bases). Looked up from germline, CDR1 is MNHNS and CDR2 is SASEGT. The CDR3 totals 16 residues. V was pared by 1 base and J by 2 bases, with 13 bases between. The CDR3 nucleotides are TGTGCCAGCAGTGAAGTCAGGAGGGGCAACACAGATACGCAGTATTTT. This sequence encodes CASSEVRRGNTDTQYF.

V usage is TRBV4-2 and J usage is TRBJ2-7; maybe TRBD1 (6 bases). Per the germline V gene, CDR1 is LGHNA and CDR2 is YNFKEQ. The CDR3 runs to 13 residues. The V gene lost 3 bases and the J gene lost 6 bases, with 12 bases spanning the gap. The CDR3 nucleotides read TGTGCCAGCAGCCAGGCGACAGGCGCCGAGCAGTACTTC. Translation gives CASSQATGAEQYF.

This sequence joins TRBV27 and TRBJ1-1; D uncertain. This CDR3 is built from 11 residues. The ends were cut back, 5 bases at V and 1 base at J, with 2 bases in the middle. Germline values: CDR1 MNHEY, CDR2 SMNVEV (reference sequence). The CDR3 DNA is TGTGCCAGCAGTCGGAACACTGAAGCTTTCTTT. It translates to CASSRNTEAFF.

The chain employs TRBV2 and TRBJ2-7; 9 nucleotides line up with TRBD1. The CDR3 sequence is 14 residues long. The ends lost 6 bases at V and 1 base at J; junction bases unmatched: 4. Germline values: CDR1 SNHLY, CDR2 FYNNEI. CDR3 protein: CASRGTGRSYEQYF. The DNA of the CDR3 is TGTGCCAGCAGGGGGACAGGGCGTTCCTACGAGCAGTACTTC.

The chain's CDR3 is CASSRPGHQKETQYF. The CDR3 coding sequence is TGTGCCAGCAGCCGGCCGGGACACCAAAAAGAGACCCAGTACTTC. The chain links TRBV5-4 to TRBJ2-5, with a tentative D call TRBD1 (6 bases). The germline V and J ends were trimmed by 4 bases and 3 bases, with 16 bases remaining between them. Germline V CDR1 and CDR2: SGHNT, YYREEE (reference sequence). This CDR3 spans 15 amino acids.

The chain couples TRBV7-6 to TRBJ2-2, with 8 bases aligning to TRBD1. J lost 1 base, V lost 1 base, and 5 bases had no gene match. Germline assignment: CDR1 SGHVS and CDR2 FNYEAQ. This CDR3 has 17 residues. Here the CDR3 DNA reads TGTGCCAGCAGCTTAGGTTCAGGACAGGGGAACACCGGGGAGCTGTTTTTT. Its translation is CASSLGSGQGNTGELFF.

The chain carries TRBV5-5 and TRBJ1-2, with D perhaps matching TRBD1 (5 bases). CDR1 is SGHKS, CDR2 YYEKEE, per germline (reference sequence). Trimming left V 4 bases short and J 4 bases short, with 14 bases between. The CDR3 extends over 14 amino acids. The CDR3 region is CASSPDGGGYGYTF. The CDR3 DNA sequence: TGTGCCAGCAGCCCCGACGGGGGGGGCTATGGCTACACCTTC. Based on the CDR3 plus reference TRBV5-5 and TRBJ1-2, the full variable domain is DAGVTQSPTHLIKTRGQQVTLRCSPISGHKSVSWYQQVLGQGPQFIFQYYEKEERGRGNFPDRFSARQFPNYSSELNVNALLLGDSALYLCASSPDGGGYGYTFGSGTRLTVV.

The rearrangement joins TRBV11-2 to TRBJ1-3; tentative D call: TRBD1 (6 bases). The germline CDR1 and CDR2 sequences are SGHAT and FQNNGV. This CDR3 has 15 amino acids. The V gene lost 7 bases and the J gene lost 0 bases, with 13 bases spanning the gap. The chain's CDR3 is CASNIGQSSGNTIYF. CDR3 coding DNA: TGTGCCAGCAACATCGGACAGAGCTCTGGAAACACCATATATTTT.